The 7 T cell receptor beta chains listed next were all sequenced from one sample in a study of tumor and adjacent non-tumor tissue in lung cancer (dated by TCRdb to 2016 to 2018). RNA was extracted from bulk unsorted tissue and checked for quality with a NanoDrop ND-1000 and an Agilent 2100. The library was made by multiplex PCR. The listed sequencing device is Illumina HiSeq 2500. TCRbeta libraries were constructed through three rounds of nested PCR with primers (Table S4) according to protocols adapted from ARM-PCR. Using fastp trimming at Q25 and MiXCR clonotype assembly, TCRdb reanalyzed the public sequencing data and kept in-frame beta chains. Entries that share a CDR3 protein sequence are merged under the most common genes and DNA. This sample lists 75,000 to 100,000 distinct CDR3 sequences; less than 80% were detected once. Of the sample, approximately 20% is held by the ten largest clones.

Sample: lung tumor tissue. All receptors come from a man aged 55 to 69 with non-small cell lung cancer.

About this clonotype: A read error may be the cause here, since a much bigger clone is one base away. The chain carries TRBV28 and TRBJ2-7; D may be TRBD1 (6 bases). CDR1 MDHEN and CDR2 SYDVKM come from the germline V gene. Trimming shortened V by 6 bases and J by 2 bases, and 20 bases separated the two germline ends. The CDR3 is 16 amino acids. In nucleotides, the CDR3 is TGTGCCAGCAGCCTAGTTGGGGGCGCGGCAACCTACGAGCAGTACTTC. It codes for CASSLVGGAATYEQYF.

This clonotype was observed a few times. The rearrangement uses TRBV2 and TRBJ1-2, with D uncertain. There are 15 residues in the CDR3. The ends were cut back, 1 base at V and 4 bases at J, with 13 bases in the middle. Germline assignment: CDR1 SNHLY and CDR2 FYNNEI. In DNA, the CDR3 is TGTGCCAGCAGTGAAGAGGTCACAGTTCTCTATGGCTACACCTTC. It specifies CASSEEVTVLYGYTF.

The V call is TRBV30, the J call TRBJ2-1; 13 bases map to TRBD2. Germline V gives CDR1 GTSNPN, CDR2 SVGIG (reference sequence). The V and J ends lost 5 bases and 5 bases, in that order; junction bases with no gene match: 6. This CDR3 has 15 residues. Here the CDR3 DNA reads TGTGCCTGGTGCAGCGGGACTAGCGGGGACAATGAGCAGTTCTTC. It is translated as CAWCSGTSGDNEQFF.

In regard to this clonotype: A read error may explain this, as a much larger clone is one base away. The chain uses TRBV12-3 or TRBV12-4 and TRBJ1-5, with no clear D. CDR3 length: 14 amino acids. The V and J ends lost 5 bases and 1 base respectively, with 9 bases between them. CDR3 sequence reads: CASSMIGSNQPQHF. The CDR3 DNA follows: TGTGCCAGCAGTATGATAGGGAGCAATCAGCCCCAGCATTTT.

This clonotype was seen a handful of times. A read error may be the cause here, since a much bigger clone is one base away. V and J are TRBV29-1 and TRBJ2-2; TRBD2 matches at 9 bases. The CDR3 extends over 14 amino acids. Germline values: CDR1 SQVTM, CDR2 ANQGSEA. This chain's CDR3 is CSAGTSQNAGELFF. In DNA, the CDR3 is TGCAGCGCCGGGACTAGCCAGAACGCCGGGGAGCTGTTTTTT.

The rearrangement joins TRBV7-2 to TRBJ1-2; a possible D gene is TRBD1 (5 bases). Germline CDR1 is SGHTA and CDR2 is FQGNSA. The CDR3 loop spans 15 amino acids. Between the trimmed V and J ends, which lost 1 base and 5 bases, there was a span of 14 bases. This CDR3 is CASSLDLVRGYGYTF. CDR3 DNA: TGTGCCAGCAGCTTAGATCTGGTCCGGGGGTATGGCTACACCTTC. Supplemented by reference TRBV7-2 and TRBJ1-2, the full variable domain reads GAGVSQSPSNKVTEKGKDVELRCDPISGHTALYWYRQSLGQGLEFLIYFQGNSAPDKSGLPSDRFSAERTGGSVSTLTIQRTQQEDSAVYLCASSLDLVRGYGYTFGSGTRLTVV.

This clonotype was observed at least ten times. The J gene is TRBJ2-1, the V gene TRBV5-6; the D is unclear. The CDR3 spans 12 residues. V lost 0 bases, J lost 4 bases, and 2 bases lay in between. Per germline, CDR1 SGHDT and CDR2 YYEEEE. The CDR3 DNA is TGTGCCAGCAGCTTGGCTTACAATGAGCAGTTCTTC. It translates to CASSLAYNEQFF.